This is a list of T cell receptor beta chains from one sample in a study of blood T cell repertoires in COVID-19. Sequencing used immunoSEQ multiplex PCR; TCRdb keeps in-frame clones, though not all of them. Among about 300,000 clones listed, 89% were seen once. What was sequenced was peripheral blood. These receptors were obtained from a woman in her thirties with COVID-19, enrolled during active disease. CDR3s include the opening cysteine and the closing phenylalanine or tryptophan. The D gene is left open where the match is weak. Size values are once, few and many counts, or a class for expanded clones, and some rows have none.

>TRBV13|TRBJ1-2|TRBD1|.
CASSSQGVGYTF
TGTGCCAGCAGCTCACAGGGGGTTGGCTACACCTTC
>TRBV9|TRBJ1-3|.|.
CASSGRGGDSGNTIYF
TGTGCCAGCAGCGGGCGTGGGGGCGACTCTGGAAACACCATATATTTT
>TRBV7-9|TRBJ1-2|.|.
CASSLALGDDGYTF
TGTGCCAGCAGCTTAGCACTGGGAGATGATGGCTACACCTTC
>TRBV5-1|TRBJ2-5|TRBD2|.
CASSPGTSGGAIGETQYF
TGCGCCAGCAGCCCCGGGACTAGCGGGGGGGCCATCGGCGAGACCCAGTACTTC
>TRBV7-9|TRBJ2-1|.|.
CASAGRGRLDEQFF
TGTGCCAGCGCGGGCAGGGGACGTCTCGATGAGCAGTTCTTC
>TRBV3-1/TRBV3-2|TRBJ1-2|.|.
CASSRRSRAESGYTF
TGTGCCAGCAGCCGAAGGAGTAGAGCCGAGTCTGGCTACACCTTC
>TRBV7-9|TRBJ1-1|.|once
CASSFVRSGNTEAFF
TGTGCCAGCAGCTTTGTGAGGAGTGGGAACACTGAAGCTTTCTTT
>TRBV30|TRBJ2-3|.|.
CAWRGDPNLLGTSTDTQYF
TGTGCCTGGAGAGGGGACCCTAACCTCTTGGGGACTAGCACAGATACGCAGTATTTT
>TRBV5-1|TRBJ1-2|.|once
CASSLVEGGNYGYTF
TGCGCCAGCAGCTTGGTAGAGGGAGGGAACTATGGCTACACCTTC
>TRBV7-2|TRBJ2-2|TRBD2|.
CATKQKGLAGGPNTGELFF
TGTGCCACAAAACAGAAGGGACTAGCGGGGGGACCGAACACCGGGGAGCTGTTTTTT
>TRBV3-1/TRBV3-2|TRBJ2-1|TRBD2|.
CASSVAGGVIFEQFF
TGTGCCAGCAGCGTAGCGGGGGGCGTTATATTTGAGCAGTTCTTC
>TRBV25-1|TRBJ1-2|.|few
CASSEVNRDGYGYTF
TGTGCCAGCAGTGAAGTCAACAGGGATGGCTATGGCTACACCTTC
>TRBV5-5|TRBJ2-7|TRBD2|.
CASSLRFSGGFYEQYF
TGTGCCAGCAGCTTGAGATTCAGCGGGGGTTTCTACGAGCAGTACTTC
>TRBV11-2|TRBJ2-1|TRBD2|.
CASSQLGGSLFF
TGTGCCAGCAGCCAATTGGGGGGGTCCTTGTTCTTC
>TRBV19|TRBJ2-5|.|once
CASSGSQYEETQYF
TGTGCCAGTAGTGGCAGTCAATATGAAGAGACCCAGTACTTC
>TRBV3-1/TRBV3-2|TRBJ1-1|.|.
CASSRAGLNTEAFF
TGTGCCAGCAGTAGGGCGGGGCTGAACACTGAAGCTTTCTTT
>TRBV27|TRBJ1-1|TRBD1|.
CASTHGQGAGGTEAFF
TGTGCCAGCACCCACGGACAGGGGGCTGGGGGCACTGAAGCTTTCTTT
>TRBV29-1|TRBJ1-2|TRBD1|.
CSVEDRNGYTF
TGCAGCGTTGAGGACAGGAATGGCTACACCTTC
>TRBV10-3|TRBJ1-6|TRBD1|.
CAISESTGFTGSSYNSPLHF
TGTGCCATCAGTGAGTCGACAGGGTTTACAGGGAGCTCCTATAATTCACCCCTCCACTTT
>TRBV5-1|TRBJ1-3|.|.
CASSLEQGAGNTIYF
TGCGCCAGCAGCTTGGAACAGGGTGCTGGAAACACCATATATTTT
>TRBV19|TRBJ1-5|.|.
CASSIVAGGNQPQHF
TGTGCCAGTAGTATAGTGGCAGGGGGCAATCAGCCCCAGCATTTT
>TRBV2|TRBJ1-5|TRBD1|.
CASSGGTGVNQPQHF
TGTGCCAGCAGCGGGGGGACAGGGGTAAATCAGCCCCAGCATTTT
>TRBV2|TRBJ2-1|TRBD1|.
CASRGTGSTNEQFF
TGTGCCAGCAGGGGGACAGGGTCCACAAATGAGCAGTTCTTC
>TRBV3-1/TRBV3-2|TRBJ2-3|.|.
CASSLTRDLGTDTQYF
TGTGCCAGCAGCCTAACTAGGGACTTGGGCACAGATACGCAGTATTTT
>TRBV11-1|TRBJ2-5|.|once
CASSHGVGGNQETQYF
TGTGCCAGCAGCCACGGGGTCGGGGGAAACCAAGAGACCCAGTACTTC
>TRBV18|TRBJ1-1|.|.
CASSIGQMNTEAFF
TGTGCCAGCTCGATAGGACAGATGAACACTGAAGCTTTCTTT
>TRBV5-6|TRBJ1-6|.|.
CASSLGSRSYNSPLHF
TGTGCCAGCAGCTTGGGTAGTCGCTCCTATAATTCACCCCTCCACTTT
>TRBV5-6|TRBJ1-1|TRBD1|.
CASSLRGYRTEAFF
TGTGCCAGCAGCCTCAGGGGGTATCGCACTGAAGCTTTCTTT
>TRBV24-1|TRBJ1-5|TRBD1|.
CATSAGQGALGSNQPQHF
TGTGCCACCAGTGCTGGACAGGGGGCTTTGGGGAGCAATCAGCCCCAGCATTTT
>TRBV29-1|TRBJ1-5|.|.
CSVEYGFNQPQHF
TGCAGCGTTGAATACGGGTTCAATCAGCCCCAGCATTTT
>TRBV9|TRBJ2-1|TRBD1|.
CASSGSRDRNNEQFF
TGTGCCAGCAGCGGGAGTAGGGACAGGAACAATGAGCAGTTCTTC
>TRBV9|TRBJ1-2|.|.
CASSVISGQGGYTF
TGTGCCAGCAGCGTAATTAGCGGGCAGGGAGGCTACACCTTC
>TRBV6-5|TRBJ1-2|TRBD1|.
CASSSGQGAGYTF
TGTGCCAGCAGTTCCGGACAGGGGGCTGGCTACACCTTC
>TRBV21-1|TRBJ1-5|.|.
CASSKCVDCNQPQHF
TGTGCCAGCAGCAAATGCGTGGACTGCAATCAGCCCCAGCATTTT
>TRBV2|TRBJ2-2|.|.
CASRVQVRELFF
TGTGCCAGCAGGGTCCAGGTCCGGGAGCTGTTTTTT
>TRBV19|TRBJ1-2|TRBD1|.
CASSIVFGQGEDGYTF
TGTGCCAGTAGTATAGTCTTCGGACAGGGGGAGGATGGCTACACCTTC
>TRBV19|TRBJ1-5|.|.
CASSRGGIVGQPQHF
TGTGCCAGTAGTCGGGGGGGAATCGTGGGACAGCCCCAGCATTTT
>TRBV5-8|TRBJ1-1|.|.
CASSSGLRAGTEAFF
TGTGCCAGCAGCTCCGGACTGCGGGCGGGGACTGAAGCTTTCTTT
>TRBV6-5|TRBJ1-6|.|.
CASSLAGSPSPLHF
TGTGCCAGCTCTTTGGCAGGGTCACCTTCACCCCTCCACTTT
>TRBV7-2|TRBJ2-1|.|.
CASSLGGPKEQFF
TGTGCCAGCAGCTTAGGAGGGCCGAAAGAGCAGTTCTTC
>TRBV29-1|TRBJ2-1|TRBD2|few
CSVEEGGAYNEQFF
TGCAGCGTTGAAGAGGGAGGGGCCTACAATGAGCAGTTCTTC
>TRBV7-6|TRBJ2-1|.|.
CASSLVASRVDEQFF
TGTGCCAGCAGCTTAGTAGCTTCGAGGGTCGATGAGCAGTTCTTC
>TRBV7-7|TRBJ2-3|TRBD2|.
CASTTPQRGETTDTQYF
TGTGCTAGCACCACCCCTCAGCGGGGGGAAACCACAGATACGCAGTATTTT
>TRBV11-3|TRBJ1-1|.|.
CASGPGSAEAFF
TGTGCCAGCGGTCCGGGGTCTGCTGAAGCTTTCTTT
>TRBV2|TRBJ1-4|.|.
CASKGRIDEKLFF
TGTGCCAGCAAAGGCAGGATCGATGAAAAACTGTTTTTT
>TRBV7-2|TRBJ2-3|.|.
CASSRDLDTQYF
TGTGCCAGCAGCCGAGATTTAGATACGCAGTATTTT